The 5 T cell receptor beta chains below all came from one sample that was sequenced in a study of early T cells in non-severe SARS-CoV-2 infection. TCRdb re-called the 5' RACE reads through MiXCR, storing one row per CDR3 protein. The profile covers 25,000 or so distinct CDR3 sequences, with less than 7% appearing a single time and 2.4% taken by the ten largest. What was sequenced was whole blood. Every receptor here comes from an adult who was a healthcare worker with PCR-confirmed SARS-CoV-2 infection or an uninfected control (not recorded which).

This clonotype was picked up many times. This CDR3 reads CASSLGGDDTQYF. The DNA for the CDR3 is TGTGCCAGCAGCTTAGGAGGGGACGATACGCAGTATTTT. The chain uses TRBV11-2 and TRBJ2-3, with D perhaps being TRBD1 or TRBD2 (5 bases each). V lost 1 base and J lost 6, with 8 bases in between. Germline values: CDR1 SGHAT, CDR2 FQNNGV. This CDR3 spans 13 amino acids.

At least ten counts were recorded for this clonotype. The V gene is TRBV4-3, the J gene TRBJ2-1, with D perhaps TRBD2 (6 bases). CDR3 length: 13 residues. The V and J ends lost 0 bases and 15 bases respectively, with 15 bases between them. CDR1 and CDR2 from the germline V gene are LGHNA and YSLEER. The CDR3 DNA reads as TGCGCCAGCAGCCAAGATGAACTAGCCCGGTGGTTCTTC. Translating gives CASSQDELARWFF.

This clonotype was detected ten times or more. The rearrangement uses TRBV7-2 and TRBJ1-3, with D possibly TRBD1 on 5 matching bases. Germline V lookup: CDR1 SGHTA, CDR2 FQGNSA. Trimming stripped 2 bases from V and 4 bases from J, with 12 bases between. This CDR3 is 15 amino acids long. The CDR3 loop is CASSLMIGVGNTIYF. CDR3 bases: TGTGCCAGCAGCTTAATGATAGGGGTGGGAAACACCATATATTTT.

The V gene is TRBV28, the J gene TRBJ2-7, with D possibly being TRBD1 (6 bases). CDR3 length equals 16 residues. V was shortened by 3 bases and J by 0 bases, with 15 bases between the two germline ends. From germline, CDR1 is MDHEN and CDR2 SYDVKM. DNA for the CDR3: TGTGCCAGCAGTTTCGGTCCCGGGGACAACTCCTACGAGCAGTACTTC. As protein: CASSFGPGDNSYEQYF. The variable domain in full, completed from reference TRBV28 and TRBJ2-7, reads DVKVTQSSRYLVKRTGEKVFLECVQDMDHENMFWYRQDPGLGLRLIYFSYDVKMKEKGDIPEGYSVSREKKERFSLILESASTNQTSMYLCASSFGPGDNSYEQYFGPGTRLTVT.

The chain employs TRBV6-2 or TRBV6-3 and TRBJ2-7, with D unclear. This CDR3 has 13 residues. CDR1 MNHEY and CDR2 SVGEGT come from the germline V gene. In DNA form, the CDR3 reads TGTACATCCCGGCCTACCGCAACCTACGAGCAGTACTTC. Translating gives CTSRPTATYEQYF.